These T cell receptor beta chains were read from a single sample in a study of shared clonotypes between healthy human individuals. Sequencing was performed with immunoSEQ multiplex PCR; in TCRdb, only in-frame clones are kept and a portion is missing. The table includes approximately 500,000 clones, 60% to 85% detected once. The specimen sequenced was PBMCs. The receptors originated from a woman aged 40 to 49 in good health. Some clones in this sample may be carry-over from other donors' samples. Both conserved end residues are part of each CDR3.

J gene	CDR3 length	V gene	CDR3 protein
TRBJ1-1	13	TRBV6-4	CASSEARGTEAFF
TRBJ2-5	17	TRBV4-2	CASSQGWSGRGQETQYF
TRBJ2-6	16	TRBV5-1	CASSLAPTSGANVLTF
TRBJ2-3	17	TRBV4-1	CASSQDPTGTGRDTQYF
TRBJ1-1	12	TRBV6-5	CASRPTGKEAFF
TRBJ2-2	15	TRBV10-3	CAIRRTSENTGELFF
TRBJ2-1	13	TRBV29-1	CSARTSGAGEQFF
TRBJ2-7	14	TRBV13	CASSLTGSTGEQYF
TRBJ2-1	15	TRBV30	CAWSDWGQTYNEQFF
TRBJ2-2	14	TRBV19	CASSREANTGELFF